This T cell receptor (beta chain) comes out of a study of identical twins. This CDR3 spans 12 amino acids. The germline CDR1 and CDR2 sequences are SGHDT and YYEEEE. V was pared by 4 bases and J by 14 bases, with 7 bases of the junction left unmatched. Template switching introduced a universal primer site, and the cDNA bore unique molecular identifiers. One entry per CDR3 protein results from TCRdb running MiXCR on the 5' RACE reads. The sample shows nearly 250,000 distinct CDR3 sequences, approximately 7% of them seen only once. A further study also used this sample, focusing on yellow fever vaccine responses in identical twins.

The clonotype was recovered from a woman between 18 and 29 years old in good health. The chain links TRBV5-6 to TRBJ2-1, with 9 positions matching TRBD1. The sequenced material came from memory (CD45RO+) T cells sorted from blood. The CDR3 loop reads CASSAGTGQEFF. DNA of the CDR3: TGTGCCAGCAGCGCCGGGACAGGGCAAGAGTTCTTC.